The subject of this entry is one TCR beta chain. V lost 2 bases and J lost 5, with 12 bases in between. Germline lookup yields CDR1 KGHSH and CDR2 LQKENI. This CDR3 has 14 residues. This sample was included in a study of early T cells in non-severe SARS-CoV-2 infection. Study overall: Sequencing input comprised bulk RNA from unsorted whole blood; chain pairing was not available.

Using its own MiXCR run on the 5' RACE reads, TCRdb lists one record per CDR3 protein. Of roughly 66,000 distinct CDR3 sequences detected, roughly 9.1% appear once; the ten largest clones hold under 4%. The chain couples TRBV18 to TRBJ2-5; D is uncertain. The source of this sequence is an adult who was a healthcare worker with PCR-confirmed SARS-CoV-2 infection or an uninfected control (not recorded which). The sample taken for sequencing was whole blood. The CDR3 region is CASSPDLRGETQYF. CDR3 DNA: TGTGCCAGCTCACCAGACCTGCGTGGGGAGACCCAGTACTTC.